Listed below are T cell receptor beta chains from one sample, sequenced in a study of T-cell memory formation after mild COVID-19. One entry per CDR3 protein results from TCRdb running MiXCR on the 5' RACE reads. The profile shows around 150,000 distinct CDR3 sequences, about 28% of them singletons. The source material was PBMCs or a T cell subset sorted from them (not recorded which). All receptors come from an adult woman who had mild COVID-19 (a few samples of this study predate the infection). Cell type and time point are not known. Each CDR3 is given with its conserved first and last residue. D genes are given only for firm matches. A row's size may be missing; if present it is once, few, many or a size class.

TGTGCCAGCAGCTTTAAGGGGGGAAGGAGCTCCTACGAGCAGTACTTC CASSFKGGRSSYEQYF - TRBJ2-7 TRBV7-6 16 -
TGCGCCAGCAGCCCCGGGAGTGGGAATCAGCCCCAGCATTTT CASSPGSGNQPQHF - TRBJ1-5 TRBV5-1 14 few
TGTGCCAGCAGCTCGACAGGGGTCTATGGCTACACCTTC CASSSTGVYGYTF TRBD1 TRBJ1-2 TRBV5-6 13 -
TGCAGTGCTAGGGGACAGGGGGCGCGTGGCTACACCTTC CSARGQGARGYTF TRBD1 TRBJ1-2 TRBV20-1 13 -
TGTGCCAGCAGCGGCCGGACAGGAGTTAATCAGCCCCAGCATTTT CASSGRTGVNQPQHF TRBD1 TRBJ1-5 TRBV5-5 15 few
TGTGCCAGCAGCTTAGTGACTAGCGGGCCCTCCTACGAGCAGTACTTC CASSLVTSGPSYEQYF TRBD2 TRBJ2-7 TRBV11-2 16 few
TGTGCCAGCAGCATAAATCCGGGACTAGCAAGCGAGCAGTACTTC CASSINPGLASEQYF TRBD2 TRBJ2-7 TRBV7-6 15 -
TGTGCCAGCAGTGTGACGGTAAACTATGGCTACACCTTC CASSVTVNYGYTF - TRBJ1-2 TRBV6-1 13 few
TGTGCCAGCAGCCCCATTGTGGGGTTACATCGGGGCCAAGAGACCCAGTACTTC CASSPIVGLHRGQETQYF - TRBJ2-5 TRBV7-2 18 few
TGTGCCAGCAGCCTAGACTCGGTAGCCTTCAATGAGCAGTTCTTC CASSLDSVAFNEQFF - TRBJ2-1 TRBV7-9 15 -
TGCGCCAGCTACCTAAATTACCGGGACGAGCAGTACTTC CASYLNYRDEQYF - TRBJ2-7 TRBV5-1 13 -
TGTGCCAGCAGTTTGAGTCCCAGGGAAATAGGATACGAGCAGTACTTC CASSLSPREIGYEQYF - TRBJ2-7 TRBV28 16 -
TGTGCCAGCAGCCGCCGGGACAGGGATGGCTACACCTTC CASSRRDRDGYTF TRBD1 TRBJ1-2 TRBV12-3/TRBV12-4 13 -
TGTGCCATCAGTGAGCCGAGTTACGAGCAGTACTTC CAISEPSYEQYF - TRBJ2-7 TRBV10-3 12 few
TGCGCCAGCAGCCAAGGATCCATTCGACAGACATATAAGCCAGGCAATGAGCAGTTCTTC CASSQGSIRQTYKPGNEQFF - TRBJ2-1 TRBV4-3 20 once
TGTGCCAGCATGGGGACAGGGAACACTGAAGCTTTCTTT CASMGTGNTEAFF TRBD1 TRBJ1-1 TRBV12-3/TRBV12-4 13 -
TGCAGTGCTAGAGAGGGAGGGACCATGAACACTGAAGCTTTCTTT CSAREGGTMNTEAFF - TRBJ1-1 TRBV20-1 15 -
TGTGCCAGCAGCTTAAACAGGGGGAAAAACATTCAGTACTTC CASSLNRGKNIQYF TRBD1 TRBJ2-4 TRBV11-2 14 -
TGCAGTGCTAGAGTCCTAGCGGGACTCACAAGTGAGCAGTTCTTC CSARVLAGLTSEQFF TRBD2 TRBJ2-1 TRBV20-1 15 few
TGTGCCAGCTCACCTCCGTATAGTGGCTCACCCCTCCACTTT CASSPPYSGSPLHF - TRBJ1-6 TRBV18 14 -
TGTGCCACCAGTGATTGGACAGCGAACACCGGGGAGCTGTTTTTT CATSDWTANTGELFF - TRBJ2-2 TRBV24-1 15 many
TGTGCCAGCTCAAAGGACAGGGGGAATCAGCCCCAGCATTTT CASSKDRGNQPQHF TRBD1 TRBJ1-5 TRBV18 14 -
TGTGCCAGCGGCGGGACGGGGTCCTCCCACAATGAGCAGTTCTTC CASGGTGSSHNEQFF - TRBJ2-1 TRBV18 15 -
TGCAGTGCGCCATGGGGGGGAAATGTTGGCGAGCAGTACTTC CSAPWGGNVGEQYF TRBD2 TRBJ2-7 TRBV20-1 14 few
TGCGCCAGCAGCTGGGGACAGGGGACCAATCAGCCCCAGCATTTT CASSWGQGTNQPQHF TRBD1 TRBJ1-5 TRBV5-1 15 few
TGTGCCAGCAGTTTGAGGGGTTCTCAGCCCCAGCATTTT CASSLRGSQPQHF - TRBJ1-5 TRBV12-3/TRBV12-4 13 many
TGTGCCAGTAGTATAGATCTCGGGACAGGGGATCAGTTCTTC CASSIDLGTGDQFF TRBD1 TRBJ2-1 TRBV19 14 -
TGCAGCGGGACGGGGTCCGGTGTGCAGACCCAGTACTTC CSGTGSGVQTQYF - TRBJ2-5 TRBV29-1 13 few
TGTGCCAGCAGTTTGGGGACAGGGGCTAACTATGGCTACACCTTC CASSLGTGANYGYTF TRBD1 TRBJ1-2 TRBV27 15 -
TGTGCCAGCAGCTCCTTAAAGGGGTACGAGCAGTACTTC CASSSLKGYEQYF - TRBJ2-7 TRBV7-6 13 -
TGTGCCACCAGCTTCGACAGGGTCACAGATACGCAGTATTTT CATSFDRVTDTQYF TRBD1 TRBJ2-3 TRBV15 14 few
TGTGCCGGTCGGACGGGTCAGGGTGAGCAGTTCTTC CAGRTGQGEQFF - TRBJ2-1 TRBV6-5 12 few
TGCGCCAGCAGCTTAGGACAGGGGGGAACGAACACTGAAGCTTTCTTT CASSLGQGGTNTEAFF TRBD1 TRBJ1-1 TRBV5-1 16 -
TGTGCCACCAGCAGAGATTGGGGGCCTGGGGGTACGCAGTATTTT CATSRDWGPGGTQYF - TRBJ2-3 TRBV15 15 few
TGCAGTGGTAAAGGCGGGACAACAGATACGCAGTATTTT CSGKGGTTDTQYF - TRBJ2-3 TRBV29-1 13 few
TGTGCCAGCAGTGACTGGATCCCTGATCAGCCCCAGCATTTT CASSDWIPDQPQHF - TRBJ1-5 TRBV2 14 few
TGTGCCAGCAGCTTATCGGGACAGGCGACTAGTAAAGCTTTCTTT CASSLSGQATSKAFF TRBD1 TRBJ1-1 TRBV7-2 15 -
TGCAGTGCCTACTTGCGGGGACAGGGGGCGACTGGCTACACCTTC CSAYLRGQGATGYTF TRBD1 TRBJ1-2 TRBV20-1 15 few
TGTGCCAGCAGTTTAGCCAGGGTAGGGTACAATGAGCAGTTCTTC CASSLARVGYNEQFF - TRBJ2-1 TRBV12-3/TRBV12-4 15 -
TGTGCCAGCGGGCGCAGGGGGGGGGGCATAACCACAGATACGCAGTATTTT CASGRRGGGITTDTQYF - TRBJ2-3 TRBV12-3/TRBV12-4 17 -